This T cell receptor (beta chain) derives from a study of OX40 agonist ivuxolimab in advanced cancers. The CDR3 sequence is 11 residues long. V was trimmed by 10 bases and J by 6 bases, leaving 12 bases between them. The germline gives CDR1 SEHNR, CDR2 FQNEAQ (reference sequence). The assay was immunoSEQ multiplex PCR, and TCRdb's table has in-frame clones only and misses some. The table includes fewer than 50,000 clones, approximately 78% detected once. The sequence came from an adult with an advanced solid tumor such as melanoma, head and neck, liver or kidney cancer. This chain joins TRBV7-9 and TRBJ1-1; D not resolved. This sample comprised CD4+ or CD8+ T cells sorted from blood, obtained in a trial of the OX40 agonist ivuxolimab. CDR3 in DNA: TGTGCCATACGGGTCAACTCTGAAGCTTTCTTT. Protein product: CAIRVNSEAFF. The variable domain in full, with the rest retrieved from reference TRBV7-9 and TRBJ1-1, is DTGVSQNPRHKITKRGQNVTFRCDPISEHNRLYWYRQTLGQGPEFLTYFQNEAQLEKSRLLSDRFSAERPKGSFSTLEIQRTEQGDSAMYLCAIRVNSEAFFGQGTRLTVV.